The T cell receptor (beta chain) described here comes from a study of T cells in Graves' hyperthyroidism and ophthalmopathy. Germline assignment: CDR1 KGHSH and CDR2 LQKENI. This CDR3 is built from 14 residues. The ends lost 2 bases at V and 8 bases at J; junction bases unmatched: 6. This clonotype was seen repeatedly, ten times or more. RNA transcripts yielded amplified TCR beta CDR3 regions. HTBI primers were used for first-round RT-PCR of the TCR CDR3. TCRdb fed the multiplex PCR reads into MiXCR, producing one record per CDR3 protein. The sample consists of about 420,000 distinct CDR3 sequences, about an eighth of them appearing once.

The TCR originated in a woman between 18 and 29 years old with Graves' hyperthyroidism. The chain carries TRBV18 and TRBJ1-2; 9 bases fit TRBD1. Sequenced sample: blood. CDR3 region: CASSPKGQGFGYTF. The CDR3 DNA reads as TGTGCCAGCTCACCAAAGGGACAGGGCTTCGGCTACACCTTC.